One and the same sample provided the 10 T cell receptor beta chains below, sequenced in a study of cytomegalovirus exposure and HLA in healthy donors. The PCR contained 60 Vbeta and 13 Jbeta primers. Sequenced by immunoSEQ multiplex PCR; TCRdb stores in-frame clones only, minus some. The data contain fewer than 150,000 clones, more than 70% of them seen just once; the ten biggest clones take up 3.1%. The sequenced sample was PBMCs. These receptors all stem from a man aged 40-49 years in good health and CMV-seronegative.

This clone turned up a few times. The DNA of the CDR3 is TGTGCCAGCAGCTTAGATTATTTGGAGACCGGGGAGCTGTTTTTT. It yields the protein CASSLDYLETGELFF. The rearrangement joins TRBV11-3 to TRBJ2-2; the D is unclear. CDR1 and CDR2 from the germline V gene are SGHNT and YENEEA. Trimming took off 0 bases at V and 5 bases at J, with 10 bases between the two ends. The CDR3 is 15 residues long.

The genes are TRBV30 and TRBJ2-7; 15 positions match TRBD2. V was pared by 5 bases and J by 8 bases, with 10 bases of the junction left unmatched. This CDR3 spans 15 amino acids. Per the germline V gene, CDR1 is GTSNPN and CDR2 is SVGIG (reference sequence). CDR3: CAWGQKGLAGGKQYF. CDR3 DNA: TGTGCCTGGGGACAAAAGGGACTAGCGGGAGGCAAGCAGTACTTC.

This chain uses TRBV7-9 with TRBJ2-1; D is uncertain. Between the trimmed V and J ends, which lost 7 bases and 5 bases, there was a span of 6 bases. This CDR3 has 11 amino acids. Germline V lookup: CDR1 SEHNR, CDR2 FQNEAQ (reference sequence). The CDR3 region is CASTNDNEQFF. The CDR3 nucleotides read TGTGCCAGCACCAATGACAATGAGCAGTTCTTC.

This chain connects TRBV7-2 to TRBJ2-1; D is ambiguous. The CDR3 length is 16 residues. The V gene's germline CDR1 is SGHTA and CDR2 FQGNSA. Trimming removed 5 bases from V and 0 bases from J, with 14 bases in between. As DNA, the CDR3 is TGTGCCAGCAGCCGAGCCGCGGCTAGCTCCTACAATGAGCAGTTCTTC. Residues: CASSRAAASSYNEQFF.

The V gene is TRBV6-1, the J gene TRBJ2-1, with 10 positions matching TRBD2. The CDR3 loop spans 14 amino acids. Trimming took 4 bases from V and 8 from J; bases not matched to a gene: 5. Germline values: CDR1 MNHNS, CDR2 SASEGT. CDR3 in amino acids: CASSVTSGNDEQFF. The CDR3 DNA reads as TGTGCCAGCAGTGTTACTAGCGGGAACGATGAGCAGTTCTTC.

The V and J genes are TRBV6-5 and TRBJ2-3, with D possibly TRBD2 on 6 matching bases. CDR3 length equals 14 residues. Looked up from germline, CDR1 is MNHEY and CDR2 is SVGAGI. Trimming pared 5 bases from V and 3 bases from J, leaving 12 bases between. The DNA of the CDR3 is TGTGCCAGCAGTCCTCCGGGGAGGACAGATACGCAGTATTTT. It encodes CASSPPGRTDTQYF.

CDR3 coding DNA: TGTGCCATCAGTGATCCTGACAGCGCCTATAGCAATCAGCCCCAGCATTTT. It yields the protein CAISDPDSAYSNQPQHF. This sequence joins TRBV10-3 and TRBJ1-5; the D gene is possibly TRBD1 (5 bases). This CDR3 region has 17 residues. CDR1 and CDR2 (germline): ENHRY, SYGVKD. Trimming pared 3 bases from V and 0 bases from J, leaving 15 bases between.

In its sample, this clone was seen a few times. The chain joins TRBV9 to TRBJ1-4; D call uncertain. The CDR3 totals 13 residues. CDR1 SGDLS and CDR2 YYNGEE come from the germline V gene. Trimming cost V 4 bases and J 7 bases, with 11 bases left between them. CDR3 residues: CASSLISREKLFF. The CDR3, as DNA: TGTGCCAGCAGCCTAATTTCACGTGAAAAACTGTTTTTT.

The chain has TRBV14 and TRBJ1-6; TRBD1 matches at 8 bases. The CDR3 spans 13 residues. The trim removed 4 bases at V and 8 bases at J, leaving 1 base unmatched. The germline CDR1 and CDR2 sequences are SGHDN and FVKESK. The CDR3 DNA is TGTGCCAGCAGCCGACAGGGGTATTCACCCCTCCACTTT. It yields the protein CASSRQGYSPLHF. The variable domain in full, completed from reference TRBV14 and TRBJ1-6, reads EAGVTQFPSHSVIEKGQTVTLRCDPISGHDNLYWYRRVMGKEIKFLLHFVKESKQDESGMPNNRFLAERTGGTYSTLKVQPAELEDSGVYFCASSRQGYSPLHFGNGTRLTVT.

The CDR3 sequence: CASSGYGASGSAYEQYF. In DNA form, the CDR3 reads TGTGCCAGCAGCGGATACGGGGCTAGCGGGAGCGCCTACGAGCAGTACTTC. V and J are TRBV7-2 and TRBJ2-7; 10 positions agree with TRBD2. Germline V gene sequence: CDR1 SGHTA, CDR2 FQGNSA. The CDR3 is 17 residues long. V lost 5 bases to trimming and J lost 2 bases; unmatched junction nucleotides: 12.